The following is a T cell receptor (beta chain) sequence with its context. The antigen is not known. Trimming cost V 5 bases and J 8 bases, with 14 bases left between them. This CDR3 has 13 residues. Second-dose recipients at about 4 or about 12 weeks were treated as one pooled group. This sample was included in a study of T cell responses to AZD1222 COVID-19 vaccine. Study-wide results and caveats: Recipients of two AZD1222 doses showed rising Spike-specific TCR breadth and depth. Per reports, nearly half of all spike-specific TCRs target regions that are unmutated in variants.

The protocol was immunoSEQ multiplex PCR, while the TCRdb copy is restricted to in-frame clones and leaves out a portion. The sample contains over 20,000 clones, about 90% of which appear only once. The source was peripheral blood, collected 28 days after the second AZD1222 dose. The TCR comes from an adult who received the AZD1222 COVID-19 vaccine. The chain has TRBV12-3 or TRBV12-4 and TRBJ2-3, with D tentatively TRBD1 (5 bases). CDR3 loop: CASSGANWGTQYF. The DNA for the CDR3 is TGTGCCAGCAGTGGGGCAAATTGGGGTACGCAGTATTTT.